This entry lists 10 T cell receptor beta chains sequenced from one sample in a study of blood T cell repertoires in COVID-19 (dated by TCRdb to the early 2020s). The library relied on the immunoSEQ multiplex PCR assay. The source is immuneACCESS, and TCRdb retained only in-frame sequences with V and J called. Part of the clones is not carried over; for the studies checked, unresolved V genes explain less than half of this, and the remainder is unexplained. The sample table records 35,000 to 50,000 clones; roughly 70% of these occur just once. The top ten hold roughly 6.3% of the sample. The sequencing sample was made of peripheral blood. The source of these receptors is a man older than 75 with acute or convalescent COVID-19.

The chain carries TRBV5-1 and TRBJ2-1; 10 bases fit TRBD1. J gave up 3 bases and V 6 bases, and 6 bases lay outside the gene matches. The CDR3 has 15 amino acids. Germline assignment: CDR1 SGHRS and CDR2 YFSETQ. The CDR3 protein is CASITGTGVYNEQFF. In DNA form, the CDR3 reads TGCGCCAGCATCACCGGGACAGGGGTCTACAATGAGCAGTTCTTC.

The chain couples TRBV5-6 to TRBJ1-5, with TRBD1 matching 12 bases. The CDR3 runs 17 residues. The J segment lost 3 bases and the V segment lost 4 bases, leaving 8 bases of the junction unmatched. Germline V gives CDR1 SGHDT, CDR2 YYEEEE. The CDR3 protein is CASSEGTGGAANQPQHF. DNA for the CDR3: TGTGCCAGCAGCGAAGGGACAGGGGGCGCCGCCAATCAGCCCCAGCATTTT.

DNA of the CDR3: TGTGCCAGCAGCGGGAGCGCGGGAGTGAACACTGAAGCTTTCTTT. Residues: CASSGSAGVNTEAFF. The chain carries TRBV5-4 and TRBJ1-1; D uncertain. V was clipped by 4 bases and J by 0 bases, with 13 bases between them. The CDR3 is made up of 15 amino acids. Germline V lookup: CDR1 SGHNT, CDR2 YYREEE (reference sequence).

This clone was recorded a few times. The chain joins TRBV3-1 (or the pseudogene TRBV3-2) to TRBJ1-1; weak D call: TRBD1 (6 bases). Germline assignment: CDR1 LGHDT and CDR2 YNNKEL (reference sequence). V was clipped by 4 bases and J by 7 bases, with 13 bases between them. The CDR3 runs to 13 residues. The CDR3: CASSRGGVGEAFF. CDR3 nucleotides: TGTGCCAGCAGCCGAGGGGGGGTTGGTGAAGCTTTCTTT.

V is TRBV18 and J is TRBJ2-7; 8 positions match TRBD1. Germline V CDR1 and CDR2: KGHSH, LQKENI. The CDR3 length is 15 residues. J lost 5 bases, V lost 1 base, and 7 bases had no gene match. CDR3 protein: CASSPLRTGSDEQYF. CDR3 sequence (DNA): TGTGCCAGCTCACCACTGAGGACAGGGAGCGACGAGCAGTACTTC.

The V and J genes are TRBV5-1 and TRBJ2-5; TRBD1 aligns across 12 bases. CDR3 length equals 16 residues. Germline V lookup: CDR1 SGHRS, CDR2 YFSETQ. V was pared by 4 bases and J by 5 bases, with 9 bases of the junction left unmatched. This CDR3 is CASSRTGTGGAETQYF. The CDR3 DNA follows: TGCGCCAGCAGCCGGACCGGGACAGGGGGCGCGGAGACCCAGTACTTC.

The chain combines TRBV25-1 with TRBJ1-4; 12 bases agree with TRBD1. The V and J ends lost 6 bases and 7 bases, in that order; junction bases with no gene match: 6. The CDR3 consists of 15 residues. Germline V gene sequence: CDR1 MGHDK, CDR2 SYGVNS. CDR3 sequence reads: CASSAGTGGFEKLFF. As DNA, the CDR3 is TGTGCCAGCAGCGCCGGGACAGGGGGCTTTGAAAAACTGTTTTTT.

The chain recombines TRBV6-5 with TRBJ2-7, with D possibly TRBD1 on 5 matching bases. The CDR3 contains 14 residues. Per germline, CDR1 MNHEY and CDR2 SVGAGI. The V end was cut by 6 bases, the J end by 0 bases, with 12 bases between. This CDR3 reads CASRRQYTSYEQYF. The CDR3 DNA reads as TGTGCCAGCAGAAGACAGTATACCTCCTACGAGCAGTACTTC.

This clone was detected once. The chain has TRBV27 and TRBJ1-1, with D tentatively TRBD1 (5 bases). Trimming took off 5 bases at V and 4 bases at J, with 17 bases between the two ends. Per the germline V gene, CDR1 is MNHEY and CDR2 is SMNVEV (reference sequence). This CDR3 has 15 amino acids. In nucleotides, the CDR3 is TGTGCCAGCAGTAAGGGGTTTTCTTTGGTCACTGAAGCTTTCTTT. Its protein is CASSKGFSLVTEAFF.

The chain has TRBV12-3 or TRBV12-4 and TRBJ1-1; a weak D match, TRBD1 (5 bases). V was shortened by 1 base and J by 10 bases, with 13 bases between the two germline ends. This CDR3 has 13 amino acids. In DNA form, the CDR3 reads TGTGCCAGCAGTTTAGATCCAGGGCGAGGAGCTTTCTTT. It encodes CASSLDPGRGAFF.